This T cell receptor beta chain emerged from a study of shared T cell receptors in the human thymus. Germline V lookup: CDR1 LGHNA, CDR2 YSLEER. This CDR3 contains 16 residues. Trimming left V 4 bases short and J 3 bases short, with 17 bases between. TCRdb's table, derived via immunoSEQ multiplex PCR, lists solely in-frame clones and lacks some. This table has more than 550,000 clones, approximately 89% appearing once. These data also formed part of another study, on human thymus T cells. That report notes: Among the donors, all were healthy Finnish infants having corrective surgery for congenital heart defects. Thymic and blood repertoires seemed to favor certain V and J genes. Unrelated individuals had highly overlapping thymic repertoires, as reported in related research.

Sequenced: thymocytes. V is TRBV4-3 and J is TRBJ2-3; no definite D call. The receptor's source is a boy less than two years old with a congenital heart defect. CDR3 region: CASSPTHPVGTDTQYF. CDR3 DNA sequence: TGCGCCAGCAGCCCTACACACCCAGTCGGGACAGATACGCAGTATTTT.